These 2 T cell receptor beta chains share one sample of origin, sequenced in a study of vaccination effects on CD4 cells after COVID-19. No antigens are known for them. Before any sequencing was done, the ViraFEST assay used viral peptide pools to expand antigen-specific CD4+ T cells. When nine to ten days of culture had elapsed, CD4+ T cells were isolated. Measured with immunoSEQ multiplex PCR; TCRdb has only the in-frame clones, and not every one. The table has roughly 50,000 clones, over 75% seen once; the top ten hold 2.4%. The material was CD4+ T cells from PBMCs cultured with HCoV-229E spike peptides, obtained before COVID-19 vaccination. Source of these receptors: a human donor who received a COVID-19 vaccine.

The V and J genes are TRBV6-1 and TRBJ1-6, with unresolved D. V lost 2 bases, J lost 5 bases, and 7 bases lay in between. CDR1 is MNHNS and CDR2 is SASEGT in the germline V gene. There are 14 residues in the CDR3. For the CDR3, the DNA is TGTGCCAGCAGTGAAAGTCTGAATAATTCACCCCTCCACTTT. Amino acid sequence: CASSESLNNSPLHF.

The V gene is TRBV7-2, the J gene TRBJ2-7, with 7 bases aligning to TRBD2. CDR1 is SGHTA and CDR2 is FQGNSA in the germline V gene. The CDR3 extends over 15 amino acids. V lost 5 bases and J lost 0; bases outside the gene matches: 7. DNA for the CDR3: TGTGCCAGCAGCAGACAGCGGGGTAGCTCCTACGAGCAGTACGTC. Protein sequence: CASSRQRGSSYEQYV.